This paragraph covers one TCR beta chain sequence. The data are from a study of T cells after somatic rescue of genetic block. Measured with immunoSEQ multiplex PCR; TCRdb has only the in-frame clones, and not every one. Altogether about 72,000 clones are present, more than 75% being singletons, with the ten largest covering approximately 2.7%. This sequence was found in a man in his thirties or forties. Sequenced: peripheral blood mononuclear cells (PBMCs).

The CDR3 spells CASSQGERATQYF. The DNA for the CDR3 is TGCGCCAGCAGCCAAGGGGAGCGCGCTACGCAGTATTTT. This rearrangement joins TRBV4-1 to TRBJ2-3; TRBD2 might be the D (5 bases). CDR3 size: 13 residues. V lost 1 base and J lost 8, with 10 bases in between. Germline CDR1 and CDR2: MGHRA and YSYEKL.